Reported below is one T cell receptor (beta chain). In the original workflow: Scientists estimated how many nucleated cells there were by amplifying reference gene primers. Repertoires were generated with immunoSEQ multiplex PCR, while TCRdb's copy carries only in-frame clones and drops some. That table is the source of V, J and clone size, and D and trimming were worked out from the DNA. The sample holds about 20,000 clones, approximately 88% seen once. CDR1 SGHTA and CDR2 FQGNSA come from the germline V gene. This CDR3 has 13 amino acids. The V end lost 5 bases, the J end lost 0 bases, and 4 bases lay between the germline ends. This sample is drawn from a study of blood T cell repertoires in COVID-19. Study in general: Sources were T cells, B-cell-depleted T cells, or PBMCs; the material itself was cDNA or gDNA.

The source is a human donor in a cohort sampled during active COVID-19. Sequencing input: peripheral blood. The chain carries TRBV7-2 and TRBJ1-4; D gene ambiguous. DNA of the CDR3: TGTGCCAGCAGCACTGCAACTAATGAAAAACTGTTTTTT. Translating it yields CASSTATNEKLFF. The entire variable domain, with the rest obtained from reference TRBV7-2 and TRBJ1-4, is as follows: GAGVSQSPSNKVTEKGKDVELRCDPISGHTALYWYRQSLGQGLEFLIYFQGNSAPDKSGLPSDRFSAERTGGSVSTLTIQRTQQEDSAVYLCASSTATNEKLFFGSGTQLSVL.